The text below deals with one TCR beta chain. Its antigen is unidentified. The V end lost 0 bases, the J end lost 5 bases, and 8 bases lay between the germline ends. CDR1 and CDR2 (germline): SGDLS, YYNGEE. This CDR3 is 13 amino acids long. 13 Jbeta primers and 60 Vbeta primers were used for the PCR. The table came from immunoSEQ multiplex PCR; TCRdb's copy has only in-frame clones and leaves some out. The sample shows roughly 89,000 clones, about two thirds of them seen only once. The sample originates from a study of cytomegalovirus exposure and HLA in healthy donors. Across the whole study: Roughly 80 million unique TCRs from HLA-typed donors were held in an early data release. Of several hundred genotyped donors, about 80% clustered with self-reported Caucasian donors. Overall study results and limits: A later analysis linked a missense variant in DCLRE1C to the trimming of TCR beta V and J genes. TCR beta V segments were, for the most part, productive about 87% or about 30% of the time in an earlier analysis.

Sample: PBMCs. The chain combines TRBV9 with TRBJ1-1; D is unclear. The TCR was taken from a woman aged 50 to 65 in good health and CMV-seropositive. CDR3 loop: CASSVEITTEAFF. In DNA form, the CDR3 reads TGTGCCAGCAGCGTAGAAATCACTACTGAAGCTTTCTTT.